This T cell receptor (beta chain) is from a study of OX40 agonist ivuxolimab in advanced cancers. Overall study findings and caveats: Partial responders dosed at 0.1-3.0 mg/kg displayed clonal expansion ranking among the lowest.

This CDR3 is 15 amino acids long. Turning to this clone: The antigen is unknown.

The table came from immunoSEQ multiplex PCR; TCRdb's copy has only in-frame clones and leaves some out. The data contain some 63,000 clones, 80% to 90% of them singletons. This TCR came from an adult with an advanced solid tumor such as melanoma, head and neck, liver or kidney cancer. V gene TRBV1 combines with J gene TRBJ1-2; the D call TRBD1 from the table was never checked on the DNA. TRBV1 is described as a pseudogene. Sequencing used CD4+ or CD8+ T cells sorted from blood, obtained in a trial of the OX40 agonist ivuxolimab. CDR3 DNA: TGCACCAGCAGCCAAGTTGGGACAGACATCTATGGCTACACCTTC. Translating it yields CTSSQVGTDIYGYTF.